The next 8 T cell receptor beta chains were all read from a single sample in a study of blood T cell repertoires in COVID-19. The repertoire was sequenced with immunoSEQ multiplex PCR; TCRdb's copy has only in-frame clones and lacks some. The table records roughly 370,000 clones, just under 90% of them present only once. Sequences were obtained from PBMCs or T cells enriched from blood (not recorded which). These receptors originate from a woman aged 45-59 years who had recovered from COVID-19.

This clone was recorded once. The chain links TRBV30 to TRBJ2-7; the D is unclear. The CDR3 is 15 residues long. The V end lost 3 bases, the J end lost 1 base, and 16 bases lay between the germline ends. Germline loops: CDR1 GTSNPN, CDR2 SVGIG (reference sequence). The CDR3 region has the DNA TGTGCCTGGAGAAAAGACCCAGGAAGGTCCTACGAGCAGTACTTC. This translates into CAWRKDPGRSYEQYF.

The chain joins TRBV4-1 to TRBJ1-4; 8 bases match TRBD1. CDR3 length: 17 residues. J was trimmed by 7 bases and V by 0 bases; bases with no gene match: 10. CDR1 and CDR2 (germline): MGHRA, YSYEKL. The CDR3 DNA reads as TGCGCCAGCAGCCAAGAATATTATCGGACAGGGAGTGAAAAACTGTTTTTT. It is translated as CASSQEYYRTGSEKLFF.

The rearrangement joins TRBV7-9 to TRBJ2-7; D perhaps matches TRBD1 (5 bases). V lost 5 bases and J 3 bases, leaving 20 bases between the germline ends. Germline V gene sequence: CDR1 SEHNR, CDR2 FQNEAQ (reference sequence). This CDR3 is 16 amino acids long. CDR3 bases: TGTGCCAGCAGCCGCCTCGTTGGGGCCACTTACTACGAGCAGTACTTC. This gives the protein CASSRLVGATYYEQYF.

This clone showed up just once. V usage is TRBV4-3 and J usage is TRBJ2-2; 15 bases line up with TRBD2. Unmatched junction bases numbered 0, after V lost 0 bases and J lost 1 base. From germline, CDR1 is LGHNA and CDR2 YSLEER. The CDR3 totals 18 residues. The CDR3: CASSQEGLAGGNTGELFF. The DNA of the CDR3 is TGCGCCAGCAGCCAAGAGGGACTAGCGGGGGGGAACACCGGGGAGCTGTTTTTT.

This clone was counted once. The gene calls are TRBV6-5 and TRBJ1-1, with D possibly being TRBD1 (6 bases). The germline V gene has CDR1 MNHEY and CDR2 SVGAGI. V lost 6 bases and J lost 8, with 10 bases in between. The CDR3 consists of 11 residues. This CDR3 is CASRDSSEAFF. The CDR3 nucleotides read TGTGCCAGCAGGGACAGTAGCGAAGCTTTCTTT.

This clone has more than one count but fewer than ten. The chain carries TRBV13 and TRBJ1-4; TRBD1 matches at 8 bases. The V and J ends lost 6 bases and 8 bases, in that order; junction bases with no gene match: 2. Germline V CDR1 and CDR2: PRHDT, FYEKMQ (reference sequence). This CDR3 spans 12 amino acids. Written as DNA, the CDR3 is TGTGCCAGCAGTCGGACAGGGGAAAAACTGTTTTTT. This codes for CASSRTGEKLFF.

The chain recombines TRBV29-1 with TRBJ1-2; the D is unclear. The CDR3 is 12 residues long. V was cut by 5 bases and J by 5 bases, with 12 bases left in between. The germline V gene encodes CDR1 SQVTM and CDR2 ANQGSEA. The CDR3 nucleotides are TGCAGCGTTTGGGCAGACCTATATGGCTACACCTTC. As protein: CSVWADLYGYTF.

As for this clone: Other DNA variants within this sample encode the same CDR3. This rearrangement joins TRBV5-1 to TRBJ1-6; a weak D match, TRBD1 (5 bases). V gave up 7 bases and J gave up 8 bases, with 13 bases separating them. Germline V gene sequence: CDR1 SGHRS, CDR2 YFSETQ. The CDR3 covers 13 residues. CDR3 amino acids: CASSGQRDSPLHF. DNA for the CDR3: TGCGCCAGCTCCGGACAACGCGATTCACCCCTCCACTTT.